This is a list of T cell receptor beta chains from one sample in a study of molecular identifiers for immune sequencing clone quantification. TCRdb fed the PCR reads into MiXCR, producing one record per CDR3 protein. The sample has hundreds of thousands of distinct CDR3 sequences, approximately 24% seen once. What was sequenced was naive CD8+ T cells from blood, with Jurkat cell RNA spiked in. These receptors all come from a human donor in good health. Some libraries in this study had Jurkat cell RNA spiked in. Each CDR3 is given with its conserved first and last residue. A D gene is named only where the DNA matches it firmly. Not all rows give a size; the values are once, few, many and, for expanded clones, a class.

>NA|few|TRBV19|TRBJ2-7|15
CASSILGGTIYEQYF
TGTGCCAGTAGTATACTGGGCGGGACCATCTACGAGCAGTACTTC
>NA|NA|TRBV7-9|TRBJ1-1|16
CASSDRDGAMNTEAFF
TGTGCCAGCAGTGATCGGGACGGGGCGATGAACACTGAAGCTTTCTTT
>NA|few|TRBV27|TRBJ2-1|16
CASSFLAGTSYNEQFF
TGTGCCAGCAGTTTTCTTGCGGGAACCTCCTACAATGAGCAGTTCTTC
>NA|few|TRBV7-9|TRBJ2-7|18
CASSPGVWDAQRVYEQYF
TGTGCCAGCAGCCCTGGAGTTTGGGACGCCCAAAGGGTCTACGAGCAGTACTTC
>TRBD2|NA|TRBV6-2/TRBV6-3|TRBJ2-2|16
CASRVGLAGHTGELFF
TGTGCCAGCAGGGTGGGACTAGCGGGACACACCGGGGAGCTGTTTTTT
>TRBD1|NA|TRBV20-1|TRBJ2-7|12
CSARDRVPEQYF
TGCAGTGCCAGGGACAGGGTCCCGGAGCAGTACTTC
>NA|many|TRBV7-3|TRBJ2-3|13
CASSIIHTDTQYF
TGTGCCAGCAGTATTATTCACACAGATACGCAGTATTTT
>NA|NA|TRBV27|TRBJ2-2|14
CASSIVLGAGELFF
TGTGCCAGCAGTATCGTCCTGGGGGCCGGGGAGCTGTTTTTT
>NA|many|TRBV4-3|TRBJ2-1|13
CASSQPPGEEVFF
TGCGCCAGCAGCCAACCACCGGGCGAGGAGGTGTTCTTC
>TRBD1|few|TRBV6-2/TRBV6-3|TRBJ1-2|15
CASSSPTGGNYGYTF
TGTGCCAGCAGTTCCCCGACAGGGGGGAACTATGGCTACACCTTC
>NA|many|TRBV6-2/TRBV6-3|TRBJ2-4|18
CASSYSIPAAEDKNIQYF
TGTGCCAGCAGTTACTCGATCCCAGCTGCAGAGGACAAAAACATTCAGTACTTC
>TRBD2|many|TRBV5-1|TRBJ2-5|17
CASSWGSSGGNQETQYF
TGCGCCAGCAGCTGGGGATCTAGCGGGGGGAACCAAGAGACCCAGTACTTC
>TRBD2|many|TRBV7-2|TRBJ2-3|17
CASSLSPSGGWADTQYF
TGTGCCAGCAGCTTATCTCCTAGCGGGGGGTGGGCAGATACGCAGTATTTT
>NA|NA|TRBV19|TRBJ2-1|12
CASSIGHNEQFF
TGTGCCAGTAGTATTGGGCACAATGAGCAGTTCTTC
>TRBD1|NA|TRBV7-9|TRBJ2-7|12
CASRTGGNEQYF
TGTGCCAGCAGGACAGGGGGCAACGAGCAGTACTTC
>NA|many|TRBV4-1|TRBJ1-4|14
CASSQVGNNEKLFF
TGCGCCAGCAGCCAAGTGGGGAATAATGAAAAACTGTTTTTT
>TRBD1|few|TRBV10-2|TRBJ1-2|16
CASSEQGDWGDYGYTF
TGCGCCAGCAGTGAACAGGGGGATTGGGGAGACTATGGCTACACCTTC
>NA|many|TRBV7-9|TRBJ2-7|14
CASSSGGISYEQYF
TGTGCCAGCAGCTCTGGGGGTATCTCCTACGAGCAGTACTTC
>NA|NA|TRBV11-2|TRBJ2-7|16
CASSRLDPSSYNEQYF
TGTGCCAGCAGTCGACTCGACCCCAGCTCCTACAATGAGCAGTACTTC
>NA|NA|TRBV20-1|TRBJ2-2|13
CSATPDCTGELFF
TGCAGTGCTACACCGGACTGCACCGGGGAGCTGTTTTTT
>TRBD1|NA|TRBV12-3/TRBV12-4|TRBJ2-2|16
CASSPGTGDATGEMFF
TGTGCCAGCAGTCCCGGGACAGGGGATGCAACCGGGGAGATGTTTTTT
>NA|NA|TRBV19|TRBJ2-1|15
CASRTGSRARNEQFF
TGTGCCAGCAGAACCGGGTCACGAGCACGGAATGAGCAGTTCTTC
>NA|NA|TRBV9|TRBJ2-1|15
CASSVAPEWGNEQFF
TGTGCCAGCAGCGTAGCCCCAGAGTGGGGCAATGAGCAGTTCTTC
>NA|many|TRBV29-1|TRBJ2-2|14
CSVPVGAGTGELFF
TGCAGCGTTCCGGTGGGGGCAGGGACCGGGGAGCTGTTTTTT
>NA|many|TRBV4-3|TRBJ2-3|15
CASSPTDALADTQYF
TGCGCCAGCAGCCCCACAGACGCACTAGCAGATACGCAGTATTTT
>NA|NA|TRBV11-2|TRBJ1-4|15
CASSLGPGTNEKLFF
TGTGCCAGCAGCTTAGGGCCAGGGACTAATGAAAAACTGTTTTTT
>NA|few|TRBV7-9|TRBJ2-3|14
CASSSRSGTDTQYF
TGTGCCAGCAGCTCCCGTAGCGGCACAGATACGCAGTATTTT
>NA|NA|TRBV9|TRBJ1-1|14
CASSVDVVGTEAFF
TGTGCCAGCAGCGTAGATGTGGTGGGCACTGAAGCTTTCTTT
>TRBD2|few|TRBV19|TRBJ2-1|15
CASSVTSGKGNEQFF
TGTGCCAGTAGTGTGACTAGCGGGAAGGGGAATGAGCAGTTCTTC
>NA|NA|TRBV11-3|TRBJ2-1|14
CASSSYTGNNEQFF
TGTGCCAGCAGCTCCTATACAGGGAACAATGAGCAGTTCTTC
>TRBD1|many|TRBV5-4|TRBJ2-3|15
CASSLSGQDTDTQYF
TGTGCCAGCAGCTTGAGCGGACAGGACACAGATACGCAGTATTTT
>NA|NA|TRBV4-3|TRBJ2-7|15
CASSQSRGISYEQYF
TGCGCCAGCAGCCAAAGTAGGGGTATCTCCTACGAGCAGTACTTC
>NA|few|TRBV7-9|TRBJ2-7|13
CASSRRQAYEQYF
TGTGCCAGCAGTCGACGACAGGCCTACGAGCAGTACTTC
>TRBD1|NA|TRBV7-9|TRBJ1-1|16
CASSLEPGGVNTEAFF
TGTGCCAGCAGCTTAGAACCAGGGGGCGTGAACACTGAAGCTTTCTTT
>NA|NA|TRBV19|TRBJ2-3|15
CASSMRGSRTDTQYF
TGTGCCAGTAGTATGCGAGGGTCCCGCACAGATACGCAGTATTTT
>TRBD2|many|TRBV4-3|TRBJ2-5|17
CASSQDLAGLREETQYF
TGCGCCAGCAGCCAAGATCTAGCGGGATTGCGGGAAGAGACCCAGTACTTC
>NA|NA|TRBV12-3/TRBV12-4|TRBJ2-7|14
CASSLGDTAYEQYF
TGTGCCAGCAGTTTGGGGGACACAGCCTACGAGCAGTACTTC
>TRBD1|many|TRBV5-5|TRBJ2-7|16
CASSPTPATGAYEQYF
TGTGCCAGCAGCCCCACCCCCGCGACAGGGGCCTACGAGCAGTACTTC
>NA|NA|TRBV20-1|TRBJ2-1|17
CSARDLAGRSSYNEQFF
TGCAGTGCTAGAGATCTGGCAGGGCGAAGCTCCTACAATGAGCAGTTCTTC
>NA|NA|TRBV11-2|TRBJ2-7|13
CASSLDRAGEQYF
TGTGCCAGCAGCTTAGACCGGGCGGGAGAGCAGTACTTC
>NA|many|TRBV19|TRBJ1-5|14
CASSIWGVGQPQHF
TGTGCCAGTAGTATTTGGGGGGTGGGTCAGCCCCAGCATTTT